Below, 22 T cell receptor beta chains from the same sample are listed, as sequenced in a study of blood T cell repertoires in COVID-19. Sequencing used immunoSEQ multiplex PCR; TCRdb keeps in-frame clones, though not all of them. Of 140,000 or so clones listed, 60% to 85% were seen once; the top ten hold roughly 17%. Sequencing input: peripheral blood. Receptors originate from a man aged 50-59 years with acute or convalescent COVID-19.

The chain is built from TRBV9 and TRBJ2-3; TRBD2 matches at 8 bases. CDR1 SGDLS and CDR2 YYNGEE come from the germline V gene. The CDR3 has 15 residues. J lost 1 base, V lost 3 bases, and 4 bases had no gene match. The DNA of the CDR3 is TGTGCCAGCAGCGATAGCGGGGTGGGCACAGATACGCAGTATTTT. The encoded protein is CASSDSGVGTDTQYF.

This chain joins TRBV10-2 and TRBJ2-3; 15 nucleotides match TRBD2. Germline lookup yields CDR1 WSHSY and CDR2 SAAADI. With 8 bases clipped from V and 0 bases from J, the junction kept 6 bases outside the gene matches. This CDR3 has 17 residues. The chain's CDR3 is CASDGTSGGPSTDTQYF. The CDR3 bases are TGCGCCAGCGATGGGACTAGCGGGGGGCCTAGCACAGATACGCAGTATTTT.

V gene TRBV7-9 combines with J gene TRBJ2-2, with TRBD1 as a possible D gene (5 bases). From germline, CDR1 is SEHNR and CDR2 FQNEAQ (reference sequence). V was pared by 6 bases and J by 5 bases, with 10 bases between. The CDR3 sequence is 13 residues long. CDR3 region: CASRPRVTGELFF. The CDR3 DNA follows: TGTGCCAGCAGACCCAGGGTAACCGGGGAGCTGTTTTTT.

CDR3 residues: CASTPGQGYTEAFF. The CDR3 DNA is TGTGCCAGCACCCCTGGGCAGGGGTACACTGAAGCTTTCTTT. The genes are TRBV2 and TRBJ1-1; D perhaps matches TRBD1 (6 bases). Germline V gene data show CDR1 as SNHLY and CDR2 as FYNNEI. V was clipped by 7 bases and J by 3 bases, with 15 bases between them. The length of the CDR3 is 14 residues.

This chain connects TRBV29-1 to TRBJ2-3; tentative D call: TRBD2 (6 bases). The CDR3 length is 14 residues. Trimming stripped 3 bases from V and 4 bases from J, with 14 bases between. Germline loops: CDR1 SQVTM, CDR2 ANQGSEA. This CDR3 reads CSVEGGRGADTQYF. The CDR3 DNA reads as TGCAGCGTTGAGGGGGGACGAGGAGCAGATACGCAGTATTTT.

The CDR3 region is CASSSRGNTEAFF. CDR3 nucleotides: TGTGCCAGCAGCTCAAGGGGGAACACTGAAGCTTTCTTT. This rearrangement joins TRBV6-5 to TRBJ1-1; D possibly corresponds to TRBD1 (5 bases). The CDR3 contains 13 residues. V shed 6 bases and J shed 1 base, with 9 bases lying between them. In germline, CDR1 is MNHEY, CDR2 SVGAGI.

V gene TRBV12-3 or TRBV12-4 combines with J gene TRBJ1-1; D uncertain. The CDR3 contains 13 residues. Trimming shortened V by 3 bases and J by 2 bases, and 7 bases separated the two germline ends. The CDR3 nucleotides read TGTGCCAGCAGTTTCACGGGTAACACTGAAGCTTTCTTT. It yields the protein CASSFTGNTEAFF.

Worth noting for this clone: At one boundary the junction diverges from the germline segment, which might be a read error. V usage is TRBV29-1 and J usage is TRBJ1-2; 8 bases agree with TRBD1. The CDR3 has 12 residues. Germline loops: CDR1 SQVTM, CDR2 ANQGSEA. The CDR3 here is CSVEGQGVGYTF. CDR3 nucleotides: TGCAGCGTAGAAGGACAGGGAGTTGGCTACACCTTC.

This clone is categorized as medium-sized. V and J are TRBV11-2 and TRBJ2-7; 9 bases are a match to TRBD1. The V gene's germline CDR1 is SGHAT and CDR2 FQNNGV. V lost 0 bases, J lost 7 bases, and 10 bases stayed unmatched. The CDR3 loop spans 16 amino acids. For the CDR3, the DNA is TGTGCCAGCAGCTTAGATCCTTCGGGACAGGGATGGGAGCAGTACGTC. Its translation is CASSLDPSGQGWEQYV.

In nucleotides, the CDR3 is TGCAGCGTTGAAGACAGGGGCTACACCGGGGAGCTGTTTTTT. Its translation is CSVEDRGYTGELFF. The rearrangement links TRBV29-1 to TRBJ2-2; the D gene is possibly TRBD1 (6 bases). V shed 0 bases and J shed 3 bases, with 8 bases lying between them. CDR3 length equals 14 residues. The germline V gene has CDR1 SQVTM and CDR2 ANQGSEA.

The chain is built from TRBV6-1 and TRBJ1-6; tentative D call: TRBD1 (6 bases). V dropped 3 bases and J dropped 9 bases, with 9 bases sitting between them. CDR1 is MNHNS and CDR2 is SASEGT in the germline V gene. There are 13 residues in the CDR3. The CDR3 loop is CASSDNRASPLHF. The CDR3 DNA follows: TGTGCCAGCAGTGACAACAGGGCTTCACCCCTCCACTTT.

This chain connects TRBV4-1 to TRBJ2-3; 10 bases are a match to TRBD2. Germline assignment: CDR1 MGHRA and CDR2 YSYEKL. The length of the CDR3 is 15 residues. Trimming took 7 bases from V and 6 from J; bases not matched to a gene: 10. CDR3 amino acids: CASNDRAGGLDTQYF. For the CDR3, the DNA is TGCGCCAGCAACGATCGAGCGGGGGGGCTCGATACGCAGTATTTT.

V is TRBV6-5 and J is TRBJ1-4; TRBD1 is a possible D gene (6 bases). V lost 7 bases, J lost 8 bases, and 14 bases lay in between. The CDR3 covers 13 residues. Germline CDR1 MNHEY, CDR2 SVGAGI. The CDR3 nucleotides are TGTGCCAGCAAAGGAAGAGACAGGGAAAAACTGTTTTTT. This codes for CASKGRDREKLFF.

The chain carries TRBV2 and TRBJ1-5; TRBD1 agrees at 7 bases. CDR1 SNHLY and CDR2 FYNNEI come from the germline V gene. Unmatched junction bases numbered 15, after V lost 6 bases and J lost 4 bases. The CDR3 runs to 17 residues. The chain's CDR3 is CASSLTKPGQRNQPQHF. As DNA, the CDR3 is TGTGCCAGCAGCCTTACCAAGCCGGGACAGCGGAATCAGCCCCAGCATTTT.

The chain employs TRBV29-1 and TRBJ1-1; D might be TRBD1 (5 bases). The germline gives CDR1 SQVTM, CDR2 ANQGSEA. V was clipped by 4 bases and J by 0 bases, with 6 bases between them. CDR3 size: 12 residues. In DNA form, the CDR3 reads TGCAGCGTTGTAGGGGTGAACACTGAAGCTTTCTTT. This sequence encodes CSVVGVNTEAFF.

The chain links TRBV2 to TRBJ2-5, with TRBD2 identical over 9 bases. Germline CDR1 SNHLY, CDR2 FYNNEI. The CDR3 loop spans 14 amino acids. With V trimmed by 8 bases and J by 2 bases, 6 bases remained unmatched. As DNA, the CDR3 is TGTGCCAGCCAAGGCGGGGGGGGGCAAGAGACCCAGTACTTC. Translated, it gives CASQGGGGQETQYF. Drawing the rest from reference TRBV2 and TRBJ2-5, the complete variable domain is EPEVTQTPSHQVTQMGQEVILRCVPISNHLYFYWYRQILGQKVEFLVSFYNNEISEKSEIFDDQFSVERPDGSNFTLKIRSTKLEDSAMYFCASQGGGGQETQYFGPGTRLLVL.

The chain couples TRBV5-1 to TRBJ2-2, with 7 bases aligning to TRBD1. Looked up from germline, CDR1 is SGHRS and CDR2 is YFSETQ. V lost 4 bases to trimming and J lost 7 bases; unmatched junction nucleotides: 10. The CDR3 covers 15 residues. The CDR3 loop reads CASSTLQGMNGELFF. In DNA, the CDR3 is TGCGCCAGCAGCACCCTACAGGGGATGAACGGGGAGCTGTTTTTT.

CDR3 bases: TGTGCCAGCAGTTTAGGGGCTTCGGTAGCGGACACTGAAGCTTTCTTT. Protein product: CASSLGASVADTEAFF. The chain recombines TRBV28 with TRBJ1-1, with D possibly matching TRBD1 (5 bases). The germline V and J ends were trimmed by 2 bases and 3 bases, with 16 bases remaining between them. Germline V lookup: CDR1 MDHEN, CDR2 SYDVKM. The CDR3 runs 16 residues.

The CDR3 DNA is TGCGCCAGCAGTGAGTCAGTGGTGGCCCCCCAAGAGACCCAGTACTTC. Protein sequence: CASSESVVAPQETQYF. The chain uses TRBV10-2 and TRBJ2-5; no definite D call. V lost 0 bases and J lost 1, with 12 bases in between. Per the germline V gene, CDR1 is WSHSY and CDR2 is SAAADI. The CDR3 loop spans 16 amino acids.

V and J are TRBV6-5 and TRBJ1-5; maybe TRBD1 (5 bases). Per the germline V gene, CDR1 is MNHEY and CDR2 is SVGAGI. CDR3 size: 15 residues. V was clipped by 1 base and J by 6 bases, with 13 bases between them. CDR3 bases: TGTGCCAGCAGTTACTGGGGGGAACGGGGTCAGCCCCAGCATTTT. It is translated as CASSYWGERGQPQHF.

This chain connects TRBV3-1 (or the pseudogene TRBV3-2) to TRBJ1-3, with no clear D. CDR3 size: 15 residues. Per germline, CDR1 LGHDT and CDR2 YNNKEL (reference sequence). Trimming cost V 2 bases and J 1 base, with 9 bases left between them. CDR3 amino acids: CASSQNLRSGNTIYF. Here the CDR3 DNA reads TGTGCCAGCAGCCAAAACTTGAGATCTGGAAACACCATATATTTT.

The chain combines TRBV21-1 with TRBJ1-3; the table's D call TRBD1 went unverified against the DNA. TRBV21-1 is noted as a pseudogene. The CDR3 totals 16 residues. The DNA for the CDR3 is TGTGCCAGCAGCAAAGCAATTCCCTCGACAGGAAACACCATATATTTT. Encoded protein: CASSKAIPSTGNTIYF.